A single sample gave rise to the 8 T cell receptor beta chains below, sequenced in a study of cytomegalovirus exposure and HLA in healthy donors. Assay: immunoSEQ multiplex PCR; the TCRdb copy retains only in-frame clones and omits some. Of around 250,000 clones in the sample, 90% were seen once. Input material: PBMCs. The receptors were gathered from a woman in her 30s in good health and CMV-seronegative.

J is TRBJ2-1 and V is TRBV7-2, with D possibly being TRBD2 (5 bases). Germline loops: CDR1 SGHTA, CDR2 FQGNSA. The CDR3 is made up of 16 amino acids. V was cut by 5 bases and J by 0 bases, with 14 bases left in between. The CDR3 sequence is CASSPRGSSSYNEQFF. In DNA, the CDR3 is TGTGCCAGCAGCCCACGCGGGTCTAGCTCCTACAATGAGCAGTTCTTC.

The gene calls are TRBV2 and TRBJ1-2, with 7 bases aligning to TRBD1. J lost 3 bases, V lost 4 bases, and 11 bases had no gene match. Germline-derived CDR1 and CDR2 are SNHLY and FYNNEI. The CDR3 extends over 16 amino acids. The CDR3: CASSGGGKDRYYGYTF. Written as DNA, the CDR3 is TGTGCCAGCAGTGGGGGGGGTAAGGACAGGTACTATGGCTACACCTTC.

In its sample, this clone was seen once. The rearrangement uses TRBV7-3 and TRBJ2-3; D is ambiguous. Trimming shortened V by 9 bases and J by 0 bases, and 4 bases separated the two germline ends. CDR3 length: 11 residues. The germline gives CDR1 SGHTA, CDR2 FQGTGA. Written as DNA, the CDR3 is TGTGCCAGGCGCAGCACAGATACGCAGTATTTT. This gives the protein CARRSTDTQYF.

V and J are TRBV4-3 and TRBJ2-7; 8 positions agree with TRBD2. The CDR3 is made up of 16 amino acids. Losses at the gene ends were 4 bases for V and 2 bases for J; bases not matched to a gene: 10. Germline CDR1 and CDR2: LGHNA and YSLEER. The chain's CDR3 is CASSPRVSGSPYEQYF. CDR3 nucleotides: TGCGCCAGCAGCCCCAGAGTAAGCGGGAGCCCCTACGAGCAGTACTTC.

The rearrangement uses TRBV14 and TRBJ2-7, with D possibly matching TRBD1 (5 bases). V was clipped by 6 bases and J by 4 bases, with 19 bases between them. From germline, CDR1 is SGHDN and CDR2 FVKESK. This CDR3 has 15 amino acids. The chain's CDR3 is CASRATGPGFYEQYF. The CDR3 coding sequence is TGTGCCAGCAGGGCTACAGGACCAGGATTTTACGAGCAGTACTTC.

The sample holds one count of this clone. V is TRBV28 and J is TRBJ1-1, with D perhaps matching TRBD1 (5 bases). The V end lost 2 bases, the J end lost 11 bases, and 12 bases lay between the germline ends. Germline values: CDR1 MDHEN, CDR2 SYDVKM. This CDR3 contains 12 residues. In DNA form, the CDR3 reads TGTGCCAGCAGTTTAAAATTAGGGGTTGCTTTCTTT. Translating gives CASSLKLGVAFF. The whole variable domain, filled in from reference TRBV28 and TRBJ1-1, reads DVKVTQSSRYLVKRTGEKVFLECVQDMDHENMFWYRQDPGLGLRLIYFSYDVKMKEKGDIPEGYSVSREKKERFSLILESASTNQTSMYLCASSLKLGVAFFGQGTRLTVV.

This clone was observed a single time. The gene calls are TRBV7-8 and TRBJ1-2; maybe TRBD1 (5 bases). Between the trimmed V and J ends, which lost 2 bases and 5 bases, there was a span of 12 bases. The CDR3 totals 14 residues. Per germline, CDR1 SGHVS and CDR2 FQNEAQ. CDR3 DNA: TGTGCCAGCAGCTTAACGGGGGTACGGTATGGCTACACCTTC. As protein: CASSLTGVRYGYTF.

This clone was seen a handful of times. The V call is TRBV7-9, the J call TRBJ1-2; D is uncertain. V dropped 2 bases and J dropped 1 base, with 11 bases sitting between them. The CDR3 loop spans 15 amino acids. Germline-derived CDR1 and CDR2 are SEHNR and FQNEAQ (reference sequence). The CDR3 DNA reads as TGTGCCAGCAGCTTACCACACCTGGATAACTATGGCTACACCTTC. It encodes CASSLPHLDNYGYTF.